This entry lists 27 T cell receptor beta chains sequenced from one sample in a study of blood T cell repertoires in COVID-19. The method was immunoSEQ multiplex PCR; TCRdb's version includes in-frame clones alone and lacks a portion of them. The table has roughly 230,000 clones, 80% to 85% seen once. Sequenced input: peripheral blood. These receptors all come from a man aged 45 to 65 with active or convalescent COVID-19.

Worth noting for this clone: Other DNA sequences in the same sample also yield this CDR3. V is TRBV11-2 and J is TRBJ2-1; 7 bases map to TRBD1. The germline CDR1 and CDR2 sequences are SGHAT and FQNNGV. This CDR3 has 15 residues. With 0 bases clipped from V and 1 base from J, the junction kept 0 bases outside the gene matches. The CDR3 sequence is CASSLDRGSYNEQFF. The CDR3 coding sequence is TGTGCCAGCAGCTTAGACAGGGGGTCCTACAATGAGCAGTTCTTC.

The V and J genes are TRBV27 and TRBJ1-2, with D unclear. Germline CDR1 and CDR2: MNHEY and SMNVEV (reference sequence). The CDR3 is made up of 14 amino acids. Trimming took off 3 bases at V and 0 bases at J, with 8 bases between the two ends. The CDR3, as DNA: TGTGCCAGCAGTTTGTCCTTTGCTAACTATGGCTACACCTTC. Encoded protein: CASSLSFANYGYTF.

In nucleotides, the CDR3 is TGCGCCAGCAGCTTAACAGGGGGAACTAACTATGGCTACACCTTC. Its translation is CASSLTGGTNYGYTF. V is TRBV5-1 and J is TRBJ1-2, with 8 bases that match TRBD1. The CDR3 runs 15 residues. V was clipped by 2 bases and J by 0 bases; unmatched bases: 3. Germline V gene sequence: CDR1 SGHRS, CDR2 YFSETQ.

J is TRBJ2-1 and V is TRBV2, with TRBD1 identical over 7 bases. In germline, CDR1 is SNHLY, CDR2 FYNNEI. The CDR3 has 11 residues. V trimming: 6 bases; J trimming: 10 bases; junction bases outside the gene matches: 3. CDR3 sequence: CASSTGAEQFF. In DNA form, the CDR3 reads TGTGCCAGCAGCACAGGGGCCGAGCAGTTCTTC.

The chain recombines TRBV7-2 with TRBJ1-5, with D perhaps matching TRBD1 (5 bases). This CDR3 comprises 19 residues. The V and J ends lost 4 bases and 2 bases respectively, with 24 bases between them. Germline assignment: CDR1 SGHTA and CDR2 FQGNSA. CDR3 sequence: CASSYIAGVHILGNQPQHF. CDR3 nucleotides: TGTGCCAGCAGCTACATAGCGGGGGTTCACATCCTGGGCAATCAGCCCCAGCATTTT. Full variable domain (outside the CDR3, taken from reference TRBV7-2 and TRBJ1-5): GAGVSQSPSNKVTEKGKDVELRCDPISGHTALYWYRQSLGQGLEFLIYFQGNSAPDKSGLPSDRFSAERTGGSVSTLTIQRTQQEDSAVYLCASSYIAGVHILGNQPQHFGDGTRLSIL.

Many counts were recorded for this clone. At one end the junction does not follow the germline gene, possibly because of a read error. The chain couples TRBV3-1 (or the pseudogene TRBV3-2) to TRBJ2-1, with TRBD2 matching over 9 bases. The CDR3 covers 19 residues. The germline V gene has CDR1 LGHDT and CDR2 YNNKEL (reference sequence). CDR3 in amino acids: CARSQDGGGGARSYNEQFF. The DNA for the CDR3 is TGTGCCCGCAGCCAAGATGGGGGCGGGGGGGCCAGGTCCTACAATGAGCAGTTCTTC.

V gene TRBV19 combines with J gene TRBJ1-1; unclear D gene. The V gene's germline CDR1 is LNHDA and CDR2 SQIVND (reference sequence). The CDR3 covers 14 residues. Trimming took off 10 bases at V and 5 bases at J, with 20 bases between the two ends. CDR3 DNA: TGTGCCACCTGCCTCAATCGGCGGGGAACTGAAGCTTTCTTT. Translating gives CATCLNRRGTEAFF.

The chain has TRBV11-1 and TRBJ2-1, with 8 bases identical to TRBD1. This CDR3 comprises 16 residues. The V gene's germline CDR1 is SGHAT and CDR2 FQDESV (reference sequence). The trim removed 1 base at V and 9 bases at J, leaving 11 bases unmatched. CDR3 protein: CASSLDGWAGGFEQFF. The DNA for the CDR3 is TGTGCCAGCAGCTTAGATGGGTGGGCAGGGGGCTTTGAGCAGTTCTTC.

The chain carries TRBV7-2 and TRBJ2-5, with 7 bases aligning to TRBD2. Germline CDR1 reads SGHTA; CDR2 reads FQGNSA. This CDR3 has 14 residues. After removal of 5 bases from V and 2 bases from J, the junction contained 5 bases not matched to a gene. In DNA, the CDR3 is TGTGCCAGCAGCCCGAGCGGGGTTCAAGAGACCCAGTACTTC. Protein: CASSPSGVQETQYF.

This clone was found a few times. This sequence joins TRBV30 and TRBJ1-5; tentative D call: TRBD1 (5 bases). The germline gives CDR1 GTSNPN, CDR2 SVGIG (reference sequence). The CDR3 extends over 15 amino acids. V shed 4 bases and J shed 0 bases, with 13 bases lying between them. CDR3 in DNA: TGTGCCTGGAACCGACGGGGGAATAGCAATCAGCCCCAGCATTTT. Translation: CAWNRRGNSNQPQHF. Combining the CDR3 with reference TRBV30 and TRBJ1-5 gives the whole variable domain SQTIHQWPATLVQPVGSPLSLECTVEGTSNPNLYWYRQAAGRGLQLLFYSVGIGQISSEVPQNLSASRPQDRQFILSSKKLLLSDSGFYLCAWNRRGNSNQPQHFGDGTRLSIL.

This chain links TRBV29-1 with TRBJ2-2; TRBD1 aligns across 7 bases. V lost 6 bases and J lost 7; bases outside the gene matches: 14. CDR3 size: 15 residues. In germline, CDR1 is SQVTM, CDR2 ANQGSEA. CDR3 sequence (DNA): TGCAGCGTCGGAAGTGGTAGGGGGCTTGGCGGGGAGCTGTTTTTT. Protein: CSVGSGRGLGGELFF.

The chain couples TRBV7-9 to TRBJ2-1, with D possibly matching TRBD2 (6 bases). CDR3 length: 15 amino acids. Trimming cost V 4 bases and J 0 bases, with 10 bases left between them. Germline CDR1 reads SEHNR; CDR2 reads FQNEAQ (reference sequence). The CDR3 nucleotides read TGTGCCAGCAGCTCCACTAGCAGCTCCTACAATGAGCAGTTCTTC. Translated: CASSSTSSSYNEQFF.

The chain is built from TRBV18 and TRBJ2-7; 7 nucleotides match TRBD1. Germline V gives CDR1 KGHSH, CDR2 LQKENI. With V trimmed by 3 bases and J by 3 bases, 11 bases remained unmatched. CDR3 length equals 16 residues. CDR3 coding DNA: TGTGCCAGCTCACCCTCCCCGGGACAGCCAAACTACGAGCAGTACTTC. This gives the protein CASSPSPGQPNYEQYF.

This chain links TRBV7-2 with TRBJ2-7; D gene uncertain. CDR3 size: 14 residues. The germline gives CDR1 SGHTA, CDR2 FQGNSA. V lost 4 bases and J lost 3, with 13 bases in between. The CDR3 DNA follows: TGTGCCAGCAGCTCCCGGGTCGGCCACTACGAGCAGTACTTC. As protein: CASSSRVGHYEQYF.

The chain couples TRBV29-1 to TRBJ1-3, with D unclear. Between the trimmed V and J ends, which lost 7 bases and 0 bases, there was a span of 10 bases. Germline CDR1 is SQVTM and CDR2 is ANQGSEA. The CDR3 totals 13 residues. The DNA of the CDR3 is TGCAGCGCCAGAGGTAACTCTGGAAACACCATATATTTT. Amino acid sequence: CSARGNSGNTIYF.

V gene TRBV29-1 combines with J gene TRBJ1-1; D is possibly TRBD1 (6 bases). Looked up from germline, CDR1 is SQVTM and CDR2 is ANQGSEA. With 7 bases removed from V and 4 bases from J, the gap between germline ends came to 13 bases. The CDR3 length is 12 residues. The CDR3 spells CSAVDRITEAFF. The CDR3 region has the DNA TGCAGCGCCGTCGACAGGATCACTGAAGCTTTCTTT.

The CDR3, as DNA: TGTGCCAGCAGCTCCGGGGGGTCCTACAATGAGCAGTTCTTC. This sequence encodes CASSSGGSYNEQFF. V gene TRBV13 combines with J gene TRBJ2-1; 7 positions match TRBD2. Trimming took 4 bases from V and 1 from J; bases not matched to a gene: 1. Germline V CDR1 and CDR2: PRHDT, FYEKMQ (reference sequence). There are 14 residues in the CDR3. Using reference TRBV13 and TRBJ2-1 for the parts outside the CDR3, the full variable domain is AAGVIQSPRHLIKEKRETATLKCYPIPRHDTVYWYQQGPGQDPQFLISFYEKMQSDKGSIPDRFSAQQFSDYHSELNMSSLELGDSALYFCASSSGGSYNEQFFGPGTRLTVL.

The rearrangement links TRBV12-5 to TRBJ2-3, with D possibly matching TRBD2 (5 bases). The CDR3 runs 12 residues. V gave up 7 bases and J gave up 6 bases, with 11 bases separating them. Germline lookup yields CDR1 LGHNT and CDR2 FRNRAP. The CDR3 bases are TGTGCTAGTGACCCGGGGTGGGATACGCAGTATTTT. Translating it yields CASDPGWDTQYF.

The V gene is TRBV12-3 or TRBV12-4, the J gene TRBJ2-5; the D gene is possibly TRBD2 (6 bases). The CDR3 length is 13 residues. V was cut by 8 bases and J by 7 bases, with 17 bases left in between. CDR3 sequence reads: CASLGGGGRTQYF. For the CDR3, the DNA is TGTGCCAGCCTGGGGGGTGGAGGCCGGACCCAGTACTTC.

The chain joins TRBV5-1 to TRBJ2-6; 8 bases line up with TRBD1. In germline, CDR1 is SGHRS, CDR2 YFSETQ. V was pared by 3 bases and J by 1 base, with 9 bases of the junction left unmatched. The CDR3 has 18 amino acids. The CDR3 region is CASSSLGQGISGANVLTF. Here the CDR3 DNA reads TGCGCCAGCAGCTCCCTCGGACAGGGAATATCTGGGGCCAACGTCCTGACTTTC.

This chain's CDR3 is CASSKQASDTGELFF. The CDR3 coding sequence is TGTGCCAGCAGTAAACAGGCCTCCGACACCGGGGAGCTGTTTTTT. The V call is TRBV2, the J call TRBJ2-2; a possible D gene is TRBD1 (5 bases). With 5 bases removed from V and 3 bases from J, the gap between germline ends came to 13 bases. Per germline, CDR1 SNHLY and CDR2 FYNNEI. CDR3 length: 15 residues.

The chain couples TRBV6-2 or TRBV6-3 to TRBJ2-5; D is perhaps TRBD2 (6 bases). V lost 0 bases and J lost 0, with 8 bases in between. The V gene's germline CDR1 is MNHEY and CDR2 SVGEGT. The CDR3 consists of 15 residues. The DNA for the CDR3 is TGTGCCAGCAGTTACTCGAGGAGGGACCAAGAGACCCAGTACTTC. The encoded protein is CASSYSRRDQETQYF.

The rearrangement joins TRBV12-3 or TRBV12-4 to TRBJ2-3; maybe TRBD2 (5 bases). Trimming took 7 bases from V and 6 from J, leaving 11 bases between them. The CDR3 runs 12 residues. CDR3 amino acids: CASTLGMDTQYF. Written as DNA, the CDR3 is TGTGCCAGCACCCTCGGGATGGATACGCAGTATTTT.

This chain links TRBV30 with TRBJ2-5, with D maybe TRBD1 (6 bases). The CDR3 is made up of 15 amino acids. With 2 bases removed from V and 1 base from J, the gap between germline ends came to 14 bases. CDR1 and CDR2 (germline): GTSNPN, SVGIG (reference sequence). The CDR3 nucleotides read TGTGCCTGGAGTTTCAGGGGTCTACGCCAAGAGACCCAGTACTTC. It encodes CAWSFRGLRQETQYF.

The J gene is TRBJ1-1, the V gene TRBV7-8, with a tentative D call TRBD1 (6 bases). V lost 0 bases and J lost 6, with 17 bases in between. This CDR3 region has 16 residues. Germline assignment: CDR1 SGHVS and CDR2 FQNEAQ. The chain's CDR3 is CASSLARAGARAEAFF. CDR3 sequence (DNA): TGTGCCAGCAGCTTAGCTAGGGCGGGGGCGAGGGCTGAAGCTTTCTTT.

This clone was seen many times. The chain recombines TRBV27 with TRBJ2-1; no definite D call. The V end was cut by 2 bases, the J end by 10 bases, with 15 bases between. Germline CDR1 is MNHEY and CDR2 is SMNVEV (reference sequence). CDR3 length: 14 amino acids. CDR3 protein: CASSLGGILGEQFF. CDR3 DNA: TGTGCCAGCAGTTTAGGCGGAATCCTCGGGGAGCAGTTCTTC.

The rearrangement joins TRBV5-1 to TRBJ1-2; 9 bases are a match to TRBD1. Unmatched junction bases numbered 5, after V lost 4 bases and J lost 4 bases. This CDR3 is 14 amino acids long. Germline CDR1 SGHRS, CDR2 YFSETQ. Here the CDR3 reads CASSRGQGTYGYTF. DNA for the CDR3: TGCGCCAGCAGCCGAGGACAGGGGACCTATGGCTACACCTTC.